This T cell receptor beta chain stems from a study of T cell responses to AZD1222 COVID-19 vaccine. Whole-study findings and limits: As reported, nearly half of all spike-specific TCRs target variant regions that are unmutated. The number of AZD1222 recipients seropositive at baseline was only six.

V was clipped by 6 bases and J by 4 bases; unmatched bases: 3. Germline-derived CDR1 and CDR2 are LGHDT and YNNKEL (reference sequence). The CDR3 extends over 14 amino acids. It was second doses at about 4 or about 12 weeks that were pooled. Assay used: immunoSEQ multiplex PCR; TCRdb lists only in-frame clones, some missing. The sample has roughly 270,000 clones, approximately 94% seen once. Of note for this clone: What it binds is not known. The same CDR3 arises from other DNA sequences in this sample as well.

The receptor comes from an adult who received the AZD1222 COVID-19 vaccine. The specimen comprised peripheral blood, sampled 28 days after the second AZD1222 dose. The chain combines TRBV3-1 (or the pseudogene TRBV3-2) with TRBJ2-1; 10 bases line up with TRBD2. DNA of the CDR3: TGTGCCAGCAGTCCTAGCGGGGGTTACAATGAGCAGTTCTTC. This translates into CASSPSGGYNEQFF.